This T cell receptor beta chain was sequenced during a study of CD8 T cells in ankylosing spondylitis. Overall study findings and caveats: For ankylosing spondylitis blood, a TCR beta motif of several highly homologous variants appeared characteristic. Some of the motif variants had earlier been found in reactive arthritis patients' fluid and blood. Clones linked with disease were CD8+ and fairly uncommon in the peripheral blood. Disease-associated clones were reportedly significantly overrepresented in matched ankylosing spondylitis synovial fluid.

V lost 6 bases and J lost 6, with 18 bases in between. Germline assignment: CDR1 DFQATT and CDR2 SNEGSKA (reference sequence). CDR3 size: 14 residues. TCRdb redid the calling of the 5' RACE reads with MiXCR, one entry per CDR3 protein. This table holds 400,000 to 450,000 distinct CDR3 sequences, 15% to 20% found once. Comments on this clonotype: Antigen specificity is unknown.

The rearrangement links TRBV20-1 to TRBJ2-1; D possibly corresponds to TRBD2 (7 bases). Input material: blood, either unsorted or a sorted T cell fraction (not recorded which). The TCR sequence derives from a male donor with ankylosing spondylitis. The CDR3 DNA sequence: TGCAGTGCCCCCCGGGGGGCGTACGGCAATGAGCAGTTCTTC. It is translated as CSAPRGAYGNEQFF.